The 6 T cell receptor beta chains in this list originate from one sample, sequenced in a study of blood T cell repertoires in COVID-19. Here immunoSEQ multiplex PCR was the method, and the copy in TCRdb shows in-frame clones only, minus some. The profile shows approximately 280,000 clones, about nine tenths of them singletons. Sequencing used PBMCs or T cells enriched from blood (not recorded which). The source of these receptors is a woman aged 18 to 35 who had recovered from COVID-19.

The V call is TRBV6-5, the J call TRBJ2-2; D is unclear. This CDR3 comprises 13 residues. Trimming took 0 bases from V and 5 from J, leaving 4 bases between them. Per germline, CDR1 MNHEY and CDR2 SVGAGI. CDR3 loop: CASSYSSTGELFF. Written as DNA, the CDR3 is TGTGCCAGCAGTTACTCATCTACCGGGGAGCTGTTTTTT.

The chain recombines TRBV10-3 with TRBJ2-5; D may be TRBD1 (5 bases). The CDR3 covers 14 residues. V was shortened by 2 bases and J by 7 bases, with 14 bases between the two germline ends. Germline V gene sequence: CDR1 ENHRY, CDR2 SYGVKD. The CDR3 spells CAISEGLSQGTQYF. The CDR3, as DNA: TGTGCCATCAGTGAGGGCCTAAGCCAGGGGACCCAGTACTTC.

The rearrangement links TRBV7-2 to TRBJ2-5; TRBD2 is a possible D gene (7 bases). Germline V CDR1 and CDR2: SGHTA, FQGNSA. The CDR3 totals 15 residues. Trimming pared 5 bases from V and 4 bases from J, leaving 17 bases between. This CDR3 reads CASSPRGGGGETQYF. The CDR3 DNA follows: TGTGCCAGCAGCCCCCGGGGAGGGGGGGGAGAGACCCAGTACTTC. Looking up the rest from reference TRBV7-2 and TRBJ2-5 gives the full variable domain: GAGVSQSPSNKVTEKGKDVELRCDPISGHTALYWYRQSLGQGLEFLIYFQGNSAPDKSGLPSDRFSAERTGGSVSTLTIQRTQQEDSAVYLCASSPRGGGGETQYFGPGTRLLVL.

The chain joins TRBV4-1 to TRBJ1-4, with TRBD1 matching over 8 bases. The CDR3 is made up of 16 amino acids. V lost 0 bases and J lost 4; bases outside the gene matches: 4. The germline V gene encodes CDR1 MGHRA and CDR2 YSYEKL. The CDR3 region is CASSQDFTGGNEKLFF. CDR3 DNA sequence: TGCGCCAGCAGCCAAGATTTTACAGGGGGTAATGAAAAACTGTTTTTT.

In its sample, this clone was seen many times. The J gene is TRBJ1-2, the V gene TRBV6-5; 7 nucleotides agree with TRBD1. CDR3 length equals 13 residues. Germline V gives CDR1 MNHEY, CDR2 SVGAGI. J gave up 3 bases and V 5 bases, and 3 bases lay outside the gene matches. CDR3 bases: TGTGCCAGCAGTCTGACAGGGCACTATGGCTACACCTTC. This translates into CASSLTGHYGYTF.

CDR3 DNA sequence: TGTGCCAGCAGTTACGAACGGACACAGTATGGCTACACCTTC. Translation gives CASSYERTQYGYTF. The chain is built from TRBV6-6 and TRBJ1-2; possibly TRBD1 for D (5 bases). V was trimmed by 2 bases and J by 5 bases, leaving 12 bases between them. Germline V gene data show CDR1 as MNHNY and CDR2 as SVGAGI (reference sequence). CDR3 length equals 14 residues.